What follows is one T cell receptor beta chain and its context. This CDR3 has 16 amino acids. From germline, CDR1 is WSHSY and CDR2 SAAADI. Losses at the gene ends were 5 bases for V and 2 bases for J; bases not matched to a gene: 10. Repertoires were generated with immunoSEQ multiplex PCR, while TCRdb's copy carries only in-frame clones and drops some. The sample shows hundreds of thousands of clones, 80% to 95% of them seen only once. Documented treatment: 19 received Ad26.COV2.S at low or high dose, single or two shots; 5 received placebo; per-sample allocation not given. Sampling took place 63 days after the first vaccine or placebo injection. The study used a vaccine consisting of an Ad26 vector that expressed Wuhan-strain SARS-CoV-2 spike. This sample was taken from a study of Ad26.COV2.S vaccination and SARS-CoV-2 variants. In the study overall: This donor came from the COV1001 trial of Ad26.COV2.S. Into the muscle, Ad26.COV2.S was dosed once or twice, 56 days apart.

The receptor comes from a person aged 18-65 years who received the Ad26.COV2.S COVID-19 vaccine or a placebo. The specimen was peripheral blood, collected in a trial of Ad26.COV2.S vaccine versus placebo. The chain recombines TRBV10-2 with TRBJ2-3; the match to TRBD2 covers 7 bases. The CDR3 region is CASSLIASGITDTQYF. The CDR3, as DNA: TGCGCCAGCAGTCTTATTGCTAGCGGTATCACAGATACGCAGTATTTT.